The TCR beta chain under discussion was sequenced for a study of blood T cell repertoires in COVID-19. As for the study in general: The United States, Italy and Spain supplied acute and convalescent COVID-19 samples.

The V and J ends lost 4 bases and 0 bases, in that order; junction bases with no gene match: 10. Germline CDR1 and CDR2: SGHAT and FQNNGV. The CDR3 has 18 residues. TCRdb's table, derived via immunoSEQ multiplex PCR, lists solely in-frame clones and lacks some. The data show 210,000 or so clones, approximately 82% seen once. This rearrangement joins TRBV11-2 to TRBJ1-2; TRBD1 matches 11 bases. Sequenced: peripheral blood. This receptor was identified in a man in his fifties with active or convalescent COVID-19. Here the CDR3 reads CASSSPRTGGPANYGYTF. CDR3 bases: TGTGCCAGCAGCTCTCCCAGGACAGGGGGCCCGGCTAACTATGGCTACACCTTC. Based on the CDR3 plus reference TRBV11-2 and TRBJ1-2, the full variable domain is EAGVAQSPRYKIIEKRQSVAFWCNPISGHATLYWYQQILGQGPKLLIQFQNNGVVDDSQLPKDRFSAERLKGVDSTLKIQPAKLEDSAVYLCASSSPRTGGPANYGYTFGSGTRLTVV.